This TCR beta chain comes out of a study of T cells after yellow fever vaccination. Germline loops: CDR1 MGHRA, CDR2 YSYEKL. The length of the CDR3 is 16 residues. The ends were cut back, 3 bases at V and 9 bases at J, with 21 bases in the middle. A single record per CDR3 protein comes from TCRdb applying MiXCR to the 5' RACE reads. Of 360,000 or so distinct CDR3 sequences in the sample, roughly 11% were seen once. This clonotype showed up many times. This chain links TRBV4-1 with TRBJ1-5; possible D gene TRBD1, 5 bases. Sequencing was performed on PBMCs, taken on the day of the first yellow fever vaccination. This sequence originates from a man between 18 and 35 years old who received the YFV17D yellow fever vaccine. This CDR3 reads CASSQIDMGLAGPQHF. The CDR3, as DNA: TGCGCCAGCAGCCAGATAGATATGGGGCTGGCGGGGCCCCAGCATTTT.